Listed here is a single T cell receptor beta chain. This entry belongs to a study of blood T cell repertoires in COVID-19. Study details: Whether acute or convalescent, the COVID-19 samples came from the United States, Italy and Spain.

Per the study methods: Nucleated cell number was recorded as an estimate derived from reference gene primer amplification. Method: immunoSEQ multiplex PCR; TCRdb's copy keeps in-frame clones and lacks some. That table is the source of V, J and clone size, and D and trimming were worked out from the DNA. This table has roughly 200,000 clones, approximately 82% appearing once. With 1 base clipped from V and 2 bases from J, the junction kept 6 bases outside the gene matches. CDR1 and CDR2 from the germline V gene are SGHNT and YYREEE (reference sequence). The CDR3 totals 15 residues. The sequence was collected from a man aged 35-49 years with active or convalescent COVID-19. The sample comprised peripheral blood. V is TRBV5-4 and J is TRBJ2-7, with 7 nucleotides matching TRBD1. The CDR3 DNA is TGTGCCAGCAGCTTGAGTACCGGGACAGCCTACGAGCAGTACTTC. As protein: CASSLSTGTAYEQYF.